The next 3 T cell receptor beta chains were all read from a single sample in a study of T cells after yellow fever vaccination. Each CDR3 protein is one row after TCRdb ran MiXCR on the 5' RACE reads. Here the sample spans tens of thousands of distinct CDR3 sequences, approximately 7.7% being singletons. The specimen comprised CD8+ T cells sorted from PBMCs, sampled 5 to 6 days after the first yellow fever vaccination. Every receptor here comes from a man between 18 and 29 years old who received the YFV17D yellow fever vaccine.

This rearrangement joins TRBV20-1 to TRBJ2-7, with unresolved D. This CDR3 comprises 15 residues. Between the trimmed V and J ends, which lost 3 bases and 0 bases, there was a span of 15 bases. Looked up from germline, CDR1 is DFQATT and CDR2 is SNEGSKA (reference sequence). The CDR3 loop is CSARGNSDSSYEQYV. Written as DNA, the CDR3 is TGCAGTGCTAGGGGGAATTCCGATAGCTCCTACGAGCAGTACGTC.

This clonotype was seen ten or more times. The gene calls are TRBV5-1 and TRBJ2-7; D is unclear. The V gene's germline CDR1 is SGHRS and CDR2 YFSETQ. Trimming left V 4 bases short and J 2 bases short, with 13 bases between. The CDR3 loop spans 14 amino acids. The chain's CDR3 is CASSIRMGTYEQYF. The DNA for the CDR3 is TGCGCCAGCAGCATTCGGATGGGGACCTACGAGCAGTACTTC.

This clonotype was found many times. The DNA of the CDR3 is TGCAGTGCTATTCTAGCGAATCGGTACGAGCAGTACTTC. It yields the protein CSAILANRYEQYF. The chain uses TRBV20-1 and TRBJ2-7, with a weak D call TRBD2 (6 bases). Trimming removed 4 bases at V and 4 bases at J, with 14 bases between. The CDR3 sequence is 13 residues long. CDR1 and CDR2 from the germline V gene are DFQATT and SNEGSKA (reference sequence).